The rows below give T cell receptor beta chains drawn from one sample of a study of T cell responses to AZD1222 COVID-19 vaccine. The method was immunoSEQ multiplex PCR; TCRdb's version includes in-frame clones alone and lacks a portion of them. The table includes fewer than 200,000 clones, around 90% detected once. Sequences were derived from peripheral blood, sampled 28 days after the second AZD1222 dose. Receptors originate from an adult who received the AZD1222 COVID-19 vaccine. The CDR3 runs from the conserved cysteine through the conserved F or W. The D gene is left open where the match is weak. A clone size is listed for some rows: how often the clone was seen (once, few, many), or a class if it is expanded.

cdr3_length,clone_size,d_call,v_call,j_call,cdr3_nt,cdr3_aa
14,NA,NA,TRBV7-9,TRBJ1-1,TGTGCCAGCAGCCTGGCGGTATTAGGGACTGAAGCTTTCTTT,CASSLAVLGTEAFF
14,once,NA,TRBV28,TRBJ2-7,TGTGCCAGCAGCGCTGGAGGTCGTGGTTCCGAGCAGTACTTC,CASSAGGRGSEQYF
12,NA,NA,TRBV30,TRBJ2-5,TGTGCCTGGAGCACCAGCCAAGAGACCCAGTACTTC,CAWSTSQETQYF
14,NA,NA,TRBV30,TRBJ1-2,TGTGCCTGGAGTGTACGTGGCAATCAGCAAGGCTACACCTTC,CAWSVRGNQQGYTF
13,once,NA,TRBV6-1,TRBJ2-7,TGTGCCAGCAGTGACGGGAGCGCCTACGAGCAGTACTTC,CASSDGSAYEQYF
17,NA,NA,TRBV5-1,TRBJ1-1,TGCGCCAGCAGCTACGGGACACGGCAATCCCCGAACACTGAAGCTTTCTTT,CASSYGTRQSPNTEAFF
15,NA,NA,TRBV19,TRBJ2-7,TGTGCCAGTAGTATAGGACTCGAGAGATCCTACGAGCAGTACTTC,CASSIGLERSYEQYF
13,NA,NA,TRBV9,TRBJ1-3,TGTGCCAGCAGTCCTAGGGCAGGGCCCTCCTTATATTTT,CASSPRAGPSLYF
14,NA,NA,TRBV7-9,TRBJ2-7,TGTGCCAGCAGCTCCGGGACACCCCCCTACGAGCAGTACTTC,CASSSGTPPYEQYF
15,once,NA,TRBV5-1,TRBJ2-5,TGCGCCAGCAGCTTGGATCGGGGGATGGGAGAGACCCAGTACTTC,CASSLDRGMGETQYF
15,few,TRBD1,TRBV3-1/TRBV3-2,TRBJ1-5,TGTGCCAGCAGCCAATCCGGACAGGTGGATCAGCCCCAGCATTTT,CASSQSGQVDQPQHF
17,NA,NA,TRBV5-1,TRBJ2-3,TGCGCCAGCAGCCGGGACCGACAGGGAGGTTTGACAGATACGCAGTATTTT,CASSRDRQGGLTDTQYF
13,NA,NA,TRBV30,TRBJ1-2,TGTGCCTGGAGTGTATCCATCCCAAATGGCTACACCTTC,CAWSVSIPNGYTF
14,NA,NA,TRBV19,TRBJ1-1,TGTGCCAGTAGTATTGGGCAGGGAAGGGGTGAAGCTTTCTTT,CASSIGQGRGEAFF
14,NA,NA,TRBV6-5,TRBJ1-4,TGTGCCAGCAGTTACCAGGGGAGTCGGGAAAAACTGTTTTTT,CASSYQGSREKLFF
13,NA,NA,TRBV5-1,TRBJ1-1,TGCGCCAGCAGCTTAAGGGGTGGAACTGAAGCTTTCTTT,CASSLRGGTEAFF
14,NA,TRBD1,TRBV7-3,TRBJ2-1,TGTGCCAGCAGCTCCGGGACAGGGTCCAATGAGCAGTTCTTC,CASSSGTGSNEQFF
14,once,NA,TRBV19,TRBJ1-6,TGTGCCAGTACCCTAGGGGGGGAACCTGCCACCCTCCACTTT,CASTLGGEPATLHF
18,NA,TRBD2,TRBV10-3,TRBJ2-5,TGTGCCATCAGTGAGTCGAGACTAGCGGGGGGGCCGGGGGAGACCCAGTACTTC,CAISESRLAGGPGETQYF
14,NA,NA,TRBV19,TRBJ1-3,TGTGCCAGTATTAACCCCCAGACTGGAAACACCATATATTTT,CASINPQTGNTIYF
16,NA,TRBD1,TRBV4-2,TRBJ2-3,TGTGCCAGCAGCCTAGGGGGCCTACTCCCCGGTGATACGCAGTATTTT,CASSLGGLLPGDTQYF
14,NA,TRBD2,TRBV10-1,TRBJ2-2,TGCGCCAGCAGTACTAGCGGGGGCACCGGGGAGCTGTTTTTT,CASSTSGGTGELFF
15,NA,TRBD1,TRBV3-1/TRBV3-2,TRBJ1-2,TGTGCCAGCAGCCCCACGAGACAGGGCGGATGGGGCTACACCTTC,CASSPTRQGGWGYTF
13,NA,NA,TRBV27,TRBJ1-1,TGTGCCAGCAGTTTTTGGGGGAACACTGAAGCTTTCTTT,CASSFWGNTEAFF
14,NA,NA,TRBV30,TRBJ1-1,TGTGCCTCAAAACGCCAGGGTACAGACACTGAAGCTTTCTTT,CASKRQGTDTEAFF
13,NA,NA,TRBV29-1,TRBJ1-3,TGCAGCGTTGGGGTGAGCTCTGGAAACACCATATATTTT,CSVGVSSGNTIYF